This TCR beta chain was recorded in a study of blood T cell repertoires in COVID-19. Overall study: Samples came from the United States, Italy and Spain, spanning acute and convalescent COVID-19. The cDNA or gDNA used as material had been derived from T cells, B-cell-depleted T cells, or PBMCs.

This CDR3 region has 15 residues. Germline V gene sequence: CDR1 LGHDT, CDR2 YNNKEL (reference sequence). V was pared by 3 bases and J by 3 bases, with 7 bases of the junction left unmatched. Authors' methods: Amplification of reference gene primers was used by the study to estimate nucleated cell counts. Clones were read by immunoSEQ multiplex PCR, and TCRdb kept only the in-frame ones, dropping some. From that table come the V and J calls and clone size; the DNA was used to work out D and trimming. The table includes just over 250,000 clones, around 87% detected once. The TCR sequence derives from a woman aged 50 to 60 with acute or convalescent COVID-19. The sequenced sample was peripheral blood. The V and J genes are TRBV3-1 (or the pseudogene TRBV3-2) and TRBJ2-7; 8 bases align to TRBD1. The chain's CDR3 is CASSQRGTGRYEQYF. DNA of the CDR3: TGTGCCAGCAGCCAGAGGGGGACAGGCCGCTACGAGCAGTACTTC.